The rows below give T cell receptor beta chains drawn from one sample of a study of OX40 agonist ivuxolimab in advanced cancers. Assay: immunoSEQ multiplex PCR; the TCRdb copy retains only in-frame clones and omits some. Of about 71,000 clones listed, less than 85% are singletons. The material sequenced was CD4+ or CD8+ T cells sorted from blood, taken in a trial of the OX40 agonist ivuxolimab. Receptor source: an adult with an advanced solid tumor such as melanoma, head and neck, liver or kidney cancer. Each CDR3 is given with its conserved first and last residue. D genes are given only for firm matches. The listing skips clone size in some rows; elsewhere it reads once, few, many or a size class.

V gene: TRBV5-1; clone size: .; CDR3 length: 15; D gene: TRBD2; J gene: TRBJ2-5; CDR3 protein: CASSLVPGGYETQYF; CDR3 DNA: TGCGCCAGCAGCTTGGTTCCGGGGGGGTATGAGACCCAGTACTTC
V gene: TRBV7-3; clone size: .; CDR3 length: 14; D gene: TRBD1; J gene: TRBJ2-7; CDR3 protein: CASSSQGRGDEQYF; CDR3 DNA: TGTGCCAGCAGCTCACAGGGGCGAGGGGACGAGCAGTACTTC
V gene: TRBV9; clone size: .; CDR3 length: 14; D gene: TRBD2; J gene: TRBJ2-3; CDR3 protein: CASTLPGGTVTQYF; CDR3 DNA: TGTGCCAGCACCCTTCCCGGGGGGACCGTGACGCAGTATTTT
V gene: TRBV6-5; clone size: .; CDR3 length: 13; D gene: .; J gene: TRBJ2-3; CDR3 protein: CASSRKGTDTQYF; CDR3 DNA: TGTGCCAGCAGCCGAAAGGGCACAGATACGCAGTATTTT
V gene: TRBV11-2; clone size: .; CDR3 length: 19; D gene: .; J gene: TRBJ2-2; CDR3 protein: CASSLDGRLPLPNTGELFF; CDR3 DNA: TGTGCCAGCAGCTTAGATGGGCGGCTACCCCTGCCGAACACCGGGGAGCTGTTTTTT
V gene: TRBV6-1; clone size: .; CDR3 length: 15; D gene: TRBD1; J gene: TRBJ1-5; CDR3 protein: CASSRPGQPNQPQHF; CDR3 DNA: TGTGCCAGCAGTCGACCGGGACAGCCAAATCAGCCCCAGCATTTT
V gene: TRBV7-2; clone size: .; CDR3 length: 15; D gene: TRBD2; J gene: TRBJ2-7; CDR3 protein: CASSSVSAGVNEQYF; CDR3 DNA: TGTGCCAGCAGCTCCGTTTCGGCGGGAGTAAACGAGCAGTACTTC
V gene: TRBV11-1; clone size: .; CDR3 length: 15; D gene: TRBD2; J gene: TRBJ2-5; CDR3 protein: CASSASGGGDGTQYF; CDR3 DNA: TGTGCCAGCAGCGCTAGCGGCGGAGGGGACGGGACCCAGTACTTC
V gene: TRBV10-1; clone size: .; CDR3 length: 15; D gene: TRBD1; J gene: TRBJ1-2; CDR3 protein: CASSSGTGIWYGYTF; CDR3 DNA: TGCGCCAGCAGCTCCGGGACAGGGATTTGGTATGGCTACACCTTC
V gene: TRBV7-3; clone size: .; CDR3 length: 19; D gene: TRBD2; J gene: TRBJ2-6; CDR3 protein: CASSSSGTSSSSGANVLTF; CDR3 DNA: TGTGCCAGCAGCTCCTCCGGGACTAGCTCAAGCTCTGGGGCCAACGTCCTGACTTTC
V gene: TRBV7-3; clone size: .; CDR3 length: 15; D gene: TRBD1; J gene: TRBJ2-5; CDR3 protein: CASSLMGQNQETQYF; CDR3 DNA: TGTGCCAGCAGCTTAATGGGACAGAACCAAGAGACCCAGTACTTC
V gene: TRBV15; clone size: .; CDR3 length: 18; D gene: .; J gene: TRBJ2-5; CDR3 protein: CATSRDRGRGGTQETQYF; CDR3 DNA: TGTGCCACCAGCAGAGATCGGGGCAGGGGCGGAACCCAAGAGACCCAGTACTTC
V gene: TRBV2; clone size: .; CDR3 length: 14; D gene: .; J gene: TRBJ1-2; CDR3 protein: CASSEVGSSYGYTF; CDR3 DNA: TGTGCCAGCAGTGAAGTCGGGTCTTCCTATGGCTACACCTTC
V gene: TRBV6-1; clone size: .; CDR3 length: 15; D gene: .; J gene: TRBJ1-2; CDR3 protein: CASVSGPLANYGYTF; CDR3 DNA: TGTGCCAGCGTGAGTGGACCGCTAGCCAACTATGGCTACACCTTC
V gene: TRBV30; clone size: many; CDR3 length: 14; D gene: .; J gene: TRBJ1-1; CDR3 protein: CAWSGTGRSTEAFF; CDR3 DNA: TGTGCCTGGAGTGGTACAGGGCGGAGTACTGAAGCTTTCTTT
V gene: TRBV5-4; clone size: .; CDR3 length: 17; D gene: TRBD2; J gene: TRBJ2-5; CDR3 protein: CASSLDPIREGQETQYF; CDR3 DNA: TGTGCCAGCAGCTTGGACCCCATACGGGAGGGCCAAGAGACCCAGTACTTC
V gene: TRBV18; clone size: .; CDR3 length: 13; D gene: .; J gene: TRBJ2-7; CDR3 protein: CASSSSFSYEQYF; CDR3 DNA: TGTGCCAGCTCTTCCAGTTTCTCCTACGAGCAGTACTTC
V gene: TRBV2; clone size: few; CDR3 length: 13; D gene: .; J gene: TRBJ1-1; CDR3 protein: CASREQGGTEAFF; CDR3 DNA: TGTGCCAGCAGGGAACAGGGCGGCACTGAAGCTTTCTTT
V gene: TRBV5-1; clone size: .; CDR3 length: 18; D gene: TRBD2; J gene: TRBJ2-7; CDR3 protein: CASSLPKSSDSGFYEQYF; CDR3 DNA: TGCGCCAGCAGCTTGCCAAAATCCTCGGATAGCGGGTTCTACGAGCAGTACTTC
V gene: TRBV7-3; clone size: .; CDR3 length: 16; D gene: .; J gene: TRBJ2-2; CDR3 protein: CASSLTGELVSGELFF; CDR3 DNA: TGTGCCAGCAGCTTAACCGGAGAACTGGTTAGCGGGGAGCTGTTTTTT
V gene: TRBV20-1; clone size: .; CDR3 length: 10; D gene: .; J gene: TRBJ2-1; CDR3 protein: CSARGAEQFF; CDR3 DNA: TGCAGTGCTAGAGGCGCGGAGCAGTTCTTC
V gene: TRBV4-2; clone size: .; CDR3 length: 16; D gene: TRBD2; J gene: TRBJ2-5; CDR3 protein: CASSQAAGSSQETQYF; CDR3 DNA: TGTGCCAGCAGCCAAGCAGCGGGGAGTTCTCAAGAGACCCAGTACTTC
V gene: TRBV5-8; clone size: .; CDR3 length: 16; D gene: .; J gene: TRBJ1-5; CDR3 protein: CASTPWGLGSNQPQHF; CDR3 DNA: TGTGCCAGCACCCCATGGGGTTTGGGAAGCAATCAGCCCCAGCATTTT
V gene: TRBV30; clone size: few; CDR3 length: 13; D gene: .; J gene: TRBJ1-1; CDR3 protein: CAWKPELAGEAFF; CDR3 DNA: TGTGCCTGGAAACCAGAACTTGCGGGTGAAGCTTTCTTT
V gene: TRBV29-1; clone size: once; CDR3 length: 14; D gene: TRBD2; J gene: TRBJ2-5; CDR3 protein: CSVGGLAGDETQYF; CDR3 DNA: TGCAGCGTTGGGGGACTAGCGGGAGACGAGACCCAGTACTTC
V gene: TRBV18; clone size: once; CDR3 length: 12; D gene: .; J gene: TRBJ2-1; CDR3 protein: CASSPQANEQFF; CDR3 DNA: TGTGCCAGCTCACCACAAGCAAATGAGCAGTTCTTC
V gene: TRBV4-3; clone size: .; CDR3 length: 18; D gene: TRBD2; J gene: TRBJ2-3; CDR3 protein: CASSQGTRTSGSTDTQYF; CDR3 DNA: TGCGCCAGCAGCCAAGGAACCCGGACTAGCGGGAGCACAGATACGCAGTATTTT
V gene: TRBV7-6; clone size: few; CDR3 length: 15; D gene: TRBD1; J gene: TRBJ1-4; CDR3 protein: CASSLAGTGLEKLFF; CDR3 DNA: TGTGCCAGCAGCTTAGCCGGGACAGGCCTTGAAAAACTGTTTTTT
V gene: TRBV18; clone size: few; CDR3 length: 13; D gene: .; J gene: TRBJ1-3; CDR3 protein: CASSPQVLDTIYF; CDR3 DNA: TGTGCCAGCTCACCACAGGTCCTGGACACCATATATTTT
V gene: TRBV13; clone size: few; CDR3 length: 14; D gene: TRBD1; J gene: TRBJ2-7; CDR3 protein: CASSLGGQGYEQYF; CDR3 DNA: TGTGCCAGCAGCTTAGGGGGACAGGGGTACGAGCAGTACTTC
V gene: TRBV29-1; clone size: .; CDR3 length: 12; D gene: TRBD2; J gene: TRBJ2-1; CDR3 protein: CSVSSGFNEQFF; CDR3 DNA: TGCAGCGTATCTAGCGGGTTTAATGAGCAGTTCTTC
V gene: TRBV7-9; clone size: .; CDR3 length: 14; D gene: .; J gene: TRBJ1-6; CDR3 protein: CATSGSSYNSPLHF; CDR3 DNA: TGTGCCACCTCGGGTAGCTCCTATAATTCACCCCTCCACTTT
V gene: TRBV7-3; clone size: once; CDR3 length: 13; D gene: .; J gene: TRBJ1-1; CDR3 protein: CASSLTGNTEAFF; CDR3 DNA: TGTGCCAGCAGCTTAACAGGTAACACTGAAGCTTTCTTT
V gene: TRBV6-1; clone size: .; CDR3 length: 15; D gene: TRBD1; J gene: TRBJ1-1; CDR3 protein: CASSPRTGPNTEAFF; CDR3 DNA: TGTGCCAGCAGCCCCAGGACAGGGCCAAACACTGAAGCTTTCTTT
V gene: TRBV5-1; clone size: few; CDR3 length: 16; D gene: TRBD1; J gene: TRBJ1-3; CDR3 protein: CASSLVVQGAGNTIYF; CDR3 DNA: TGCGCCAGCAGCTTGGTCGTTCAGGGGGCTGGAAACACCATATATTTT
V gene: TRBV6-5; clone size: .; CDR3 length: 10; D gene: .; J gene: TRBJ2-7; CDR3 protein: CASSKSEQYF; CDR3 DNA: TGTGCCAGCAGCAAGAGCGAGCAGTACTTC
V gene: TRBV14; clone size: few; CDR3 length: 14; D gene: .; J gene: TRBJ1-1; CDR3 protein: CASSQLQGNTEAFF; CDR3 DNA: TGTGCCAGCAGCCAATTACAAGGGAACACTGAAGCTTTCTTT
V gene: TRBV5-1; clone size: .; CDR3 length: 18; D gene: .; J gene: TRBJ1-3; CDR3 protein: CASSLGRGGGLSGNTIYF; CDR3 DNA: TGCGCCAGCAGCTTGGGGCGCGGAGGCGGACTCTCTGGAAACACCATATATTTT
V gene: TRBV28; clone size: .; CDR3 length: 16; D gene: TRBD1; J gene: TRBJ1-5; CDR3 protein: CASSPTDRGSNQPQHF; CDR3 DNA: TGTGCCAGCAGTCCCACCGACAGGGGTAGCAATCAGCCCCAGCATTTT
V gene: TRBV27; clone size: .; CDR3 length: 14; D gene: .; J gene: TRBJ1-2; CDR3 protein: CASRRPTGLGGYTF; CDR3 DNA: TGTGCCAGCAGACGTCCGACAGGTCTGGGGGGCTACACCTTC
V gene: TRBV11-2; clone size: .; CDR3 length: 16; D gene: TRBD2; J gene: TRBJ2-7; CDR3 protein: CASSLGGLAGVGEQYF; CDR3 DNA: TGTGCCAGCAGCTTAGGGGGACTAGCGGGAGTCGGCGAGCAGTACTTC
V gene: TRBV15; clone size: .; CDR3 length: 15; D gene: .; J gene: TRBJ1-4; CDR3 protein: CATSRGDSSNEKLFF; CDR3 DNA: TGTGCCACCAGCAGAGGTGACAGCAGTAATGAAAAACTGTTTTTT
V gene: TRBV9; clone size: .; CDR3 length: 15; D gene: TRBD2; J gene: TRBJ2-7; CDR3 protein: CASSAGLAANYEQYF; CDR3 DNA: TGTGCCAGCAGTGCCGGACTAGCAGCAAACTACGAGCAGTACTTC
V gene: TRBV2; clone size: .; CDR3 length: 14; D gene: .; J gene: TRBJ2-3; CDR3 protein: CASIGGRATDTQYF; CDR3 DNA: TGTGCCAGCATTGGAGGGCGCGCCACAGATACGCAGTATTTT
V gene: TRBV19; clone size: .; CDR3 length: 16; D gene: .; J gene: TRBJ1-4; CDR3 protein: CASSIVQPATNEKLFF; CDR3 DNA: TGTGCCAGTAGTATAGTACAGCCTGCAACTAATGAAAAACTGTTTTTT
V gene: TRBV6-1; clone size: few; CDR3 length: 13; D gene: .; J gene: TRBJ1-6; CDR3 protein: CASRVDLISPLHF; CDR3 DNA: TGTGCCAGCAGAGTGGACCTTATTTCACCCCTCCACTTT
V gene: TRBV14; clone size: few; CDR3 length: 14; D gene: .; J gene: TRBJ1-2; CDR3 protein: CASSHSRANYGYTF; CDR3 DNA: TGTGCCAGCAGCCACTCCAGAGCTAACTATGGCTACACCTTC
V gene: TRBV6-6; clone size: .; CDR3 length: 13; D gene: TRBD1; J gene: TRBJ1-1; CDR3 protein: CAGGQGARTEAFF; CDR3 DNA: TGTGCCGGGGGACAGGGGGCAAGGACTGAAGCTTTCTTT
V gene: TRBV5-5; clone size: .; CDR3 length: 18; D gene: .; J gene: TRBJ2-2; CDR3 protein: CASSLRSGVLVKNGELFF; CDR3 DNA: TGTGCCAGCAGCTTGAGGTCTGGAGTACTAGTTAAGAACGGGGAGCTGTTTTTT
V gene: TRBV2; clone size: .; CDR3 length: 13; D gene: .; J gene: TRBJ1-1; CDR3 protein: CASRPPKNTEAFF; CDR3 DNA: TGTGCCAGCAGGCCTCCCAAGAACACTGAAGCTTTCTTT
V gene: TRBV4-3; clone size: .; CDR3 length: 16; D gene: TRBD2; J gene: TRBJ2-3; CDR3 protein: CASSQTAGVFADTQYF; CDR3 DNA: TGCGCCAGCAGCCAAACAGCGGGAGTATTCGCAGATACGCAGTATTTT
V gene: TRBV6-1; clone size: once; CDR3 length: 17; D gene: TRBD1; J gene: TRBJ1-4; CDR3 protein: CASSAHRGGMANEKLFF; CDR3 DNA: TGTGCCAGCAGTGCCCACAGGGGAGGGATGGCTAATGAAAAACTGTTTTTT
V gene: TRBV5-1; clone size: few; CDR3 length: 15; D gene: .; J gene: TRBJ2-1; CDR3 protein: CASSTTVNSANEQFF; CDR3 DNA: TGCGCCAGCAGCACTACAGTTAACTCGGCTAATGAGCAGTTCTTC
V gene: TRBV28; clone size: .; CDR3 length: 15; D gene: .; J gene: TRBJ1-4; CDR3 protein: CASSLLDRTNEKLFF; CDR3 DNA: TGTGCCAGCAGTTTATTGGACAGAACTAATGAAAAACTGTTTTTT
V gene: TRBV4-1; clone size: .; CDR3 length: 14; D gene: .; J gene: TRBJ2-1; CDR3 protein: CASTLTRNHNEQFF; CDR3 DNA: TGCGCCAGCACCCTGACTAGAAACCACAATGAGCAGTTCTTC
V gene: TRBV7-8; clone size: .; CDR3 length: 17; D gene: .; J gene: TRBJ1-3; CDR3 protein: CASSLVRFPGSGNTIYF; CDR3 DNA: TGTGCCAGCAGCTTAGTTAGGTTCCCGGGCTCTGGAAACACCATATATTTT
V gene: TRBV5-1; clone size: .; CDR3 length: 14; D gene: .; J gene: TRBJ1-1; CDR3 protein: CASSFGSANTEAFF; CDR3 DNA: TGCGCCAGCAGCTTTGGGTCGGCGAACACTGAAGCTTTCTTT
V gene: TRBV5-1; clone size: once; CDR3 length: 17; D gene: TRBD1; J gene: TRBJ1-2; CDR3 protein: CASSSGQGYLGQNGYTF; CDR3 DNA: TGCGCCAGCAGCTCGGGACAGGGGTACCTCGGACAAAATGGCTACACCTTC
V gene: TRBV11-2; clone size: .; CDR3 length: 14; D gene: .; J gene: TRBJ1-2; CDR3 protein: CASSLTGGDYGYTF; CDR3 DNA: TGTGCCAGCAGCCTAACTGGAGGAGACTATGGCTACACCTTC